The present TCR beta chain was sequenced within a study of control samples from healthy donors and cancer patients. Using immunoSEQ multiplex PCR, the repertoire was profiled, and TCRdb retains in-frame clones only, with some absent. In the table there are around 110,000 clones, about 93% of which are singletons. V was clipped by 7 bases and J by 2 bases; unmatched bases: 4. CDR1 and CDR2 (germline): SQVTM, ANQGSEA. The CDR3 is made up of 14 amino acids. This TCR derives from a man aged 25-40 years in good health. The chain carries TRBV29-1 and TRBJ1-4, with 10 bases lining up with TRBD1. The sample comprised blood. The DNA for the CDR3 is TGCAGCGCTAGACAGGGGGCTACTAATGAAAAACTGTTTTTT. It yields the protein CSARQGATNEKLFF.